Included here is one T cell receptor beta chain sequence, with context. The target of this receptor is not known. Per-nucleotide qualities are absent, and no much larger clonotype sits a single base away. Other DNA sequences from this sample encode an identical CDR3 as well. This specimen comes from a study of cytomegalovirus exposure and HLA in healthy donors (dated by TCRdb to between 2016 and 2019). Regarding the complete study: An earlier analysis of around 600 of the donors reported more than 250 Gb of sequence data and around 120 million unique TCR beta sequences from about 179 million T cells. Alongside the repertoire data, information on donor age, sex, ethnicity and CMV serostatus was compiled. Of the approximately 400 genotyped donors, around 81% fell in the genetic ancestry cluster associated with self-reported Caucasian donors. An early release covering roughly 580 HLA-typed donors comprised 300 to 350 gigabases of sequencing data and 85 million to 100 million unique TCR sequences. Besides the first cohort of more than 650 subjects, a separate validation cohort made up of about 120 different subjects was used. All discovery cohort repertoires had been generated on a single sequencing platform. Both class I and class II loci were covered by HLA typing, at four-digit resolution. High-throughput TCR immunosequencing, statistical association of individual TCRs with disease status, and machine learning were combined to predict cytomegalovirus infection status. On average, around 200,000 unique TCR beta nucleotide sequences were sequenced per donor among some 430 genotyped donors of the cohort, with approximately 18% of those sequences being non-productive. Roughly 5 DR-DQ haplotypes were treated as single units for association and clustering because of strong linkage in the cohort. The number of typed donors differed by locus: roughly 620-640 for A, B, C, DRB1 and DQB1; 500 to 550 for DQA1; around 610 for DPA1; and roughly 490 for DPB1. The study used immunosequencing to profile the T cell repertoires of 670 or so subjects and linked those repertoires to cytomegalovirus serostatus. An earlier analysis of about 600 of the donors used high-throughput TCR beta sequencing to judge whether each TCR beta V gene segment behaved as functional or pseudogenic. In the later analysis, no new phenotypic data were used to find candidate immune exposures; instead, reliance was placed on TCR beta sequences and their occurrence across donors. A later genetic analysis took genome-wide SNP genotypes for about three fifths of the 666 donors and used that subset as a discovery cohort. To study patterns of TCR occurrence, a later analysis re-analyzed previously published TCR beta repertoires from 666 donors and added high-resolution HLA genotyping. The study aimed to test whether signatures of past pathogen exposure could be identified by cataloging public T cell receptors.

Libraries came from the immunoSEQ multiplex PCR assay. The multiplex PCR relied on a mix of 60 forward primers for TCR Vbeta segments and 13 reverse primers for TCR Jbeta segments. The CDR3 region of rearranged TCR beta genes was amplified from genomic DNA by a multiplex PCR assay. On the Illumina HiSeq System, the amplified TCR beta libraries were sequenced as 87-base-pair reads. On the study's bioinformatics: A later analysis tallied 75 million to 95 million unique TCR beta chains across the roughly 610 repertoires, and some 12 million of those chains were shared by two or more donors. Raw reads were error-corrected and collapsed into unique sequences with a nearest-neighbor algorithm that merged closely related sequences to remove PCR and sequencing errors. V, D and J gene segments were assigned by aligning CDR3 sequences to IMGT reference sequences. Each retained sequence needed at least a six-nucleotide match to both a V gene segment and a J gene segment. A rearrangement was called productive if the CDR3 had no stop codons and remained in frame with V and J, and every other rearrangement was called non-productive. CDR3 was defined according to IMGT convention as the region running from the second conserved V-encoded cysteine to the conserved J-encoded phenylalanine. Sequences without an unambiguous match to a single V gene segment were excluded from the earlier analysis of 587 of the donors. In an earlier analysis of some 590 of the donors, a V segment was called functional when productive rearrangements were above 56.7%, and segregating when the standard deviation between donors exceeded 5%. A statistical classification framework was developed to diagnose cytomegalovirus status using the catalog of TCR beta chain sequences. In a later analysis, V and J genes were assigned by comparing TCR nucleotide sequences against IMGT/GENE-DB human TR gene sequences. A later analysis assigned CDR3 sequences and most-parsimonious VDJ recombination scenarios with the TCRdist pipeline. In a later analysis, every TCR beta chain was defined by the combination of its CDR3 amino acid sequence and its V-gene family, and reads without a unique V-gene family were dropped. A later analysis removed several hundred highly shared, low-generation-probability nucleotide sequences to deal with suspected cross-contamination and a sequencing artifact. A later analysis calculated a clonal expansion index for each public chain from normalized within-repertoire ranks of inferred template counts. A later analysis computed generation probabilities with a VDJ recombination model fitted to out-of-frame rearrangements, and checked the results against IGoR. In a later analysis, hypergeometric tests were used to score TCR-TCR, TCR-HLA and TCR-CMV co-occurrence, with a repertoire-size bias correction applied to TCR pairs. To estimate false discovery rates, a later analysis permuted the HLA or CMV assignments 20 times. In a later analysis, co-occurring TCRs were grouped using DBSCAN, with TCRdist sequence similarity added in when clustering inside HLA-allele-positive subsets. Co-occurrence clustering excluded repertoires with fewer than 30,000 or more than 120,000 public chains, plus five with anomalous nucleotide sharing. TCRdb provides this immuneACCESS table in a form limited to in-frame rearrangements. Some clones are lacking; in checked studies, under half of them reflect an unresolved V gene, and why the rest are absent is not known. V and J calls and clone size follow that table, whereas D and trimming were derived from the DNA. Across this sample there are roughly 130,000 clones, with about 74% seen only once. 6.5% to 8% of the sample comes from the top ten.

Study-level results and caveats: The sequencing pipeline was judged likely to have produced a cluster of highly shared sequence variants as a technical artifact. Linkage disequilibrium might explain the correlated functional status among segregating V segments, but an unknown experimental factor could not be ruled out. Several of the top co-occurrence clusters appeared to be linked to parvovirus B19, influenza, CMV and Epstein-Barr virus, according to a later analysis. Broadly in line with IMGT annotations, most TCR beta V segments showed up in productive rearrangements about 87% or about 30% of the time in an earlier analysis of roughly 590 of the donors. According to a later analysis, TCR association rates differed among HLA loci, with DRB1 alleles showing the most associated TCRs and HLA-C alleles showing the fewest. Only TCR beta chains were sequenced in this cohort, and the absence of alpha or paired-chain data limited detectable features. Three of the identified cytomegalovirus-associated TCR beta chains were confirmed in vitro to be specific for cytomegalovirus antigens. A total of fewer than 200 TCR beta chains were listed by the study as associated with cytomegalovirus. Strong co-occurrence of HLA alleles, especially DR and DQ, made assigning TCR associations to individual alleles difficult. In a later analysis, some 18,000 TCR beta sequences were associated with specific HLA alleles at a false discovery rate of 0.05. For the cohort, immune exposure information was limited to CMV serostatus. A later analysis found that HLA-associated TCR beta chains were more clonally expanded and had lower generation probabilities than equally common non-associated chains. According to a later genetic analysis, donors in an Asian-associated ancestry cluster had fewer N-insertions in productive TCRs than the roughly 660-donor mean. In a later genetic analysis, a missense DCLRE1C variant was associated with V-gene and J-gene trimming of TCR beta chains, and the association was replicated in an independent cohort. According to the authors, the approach could potentially be generalized to other disease states and immunological phenotypes. The classifier was reported to diagnose cytomegalovirus status with high specificity and sensitivity in both the original cohort and the validation cohort. Across donors, most TCR sequences were observed very rarely, whereas some public TCRs were present in many individuals. Most CMV-associated TCR beta chains appeared to be HLA-restricted in a later analysis, and the HLA associations seemed to be driven largely by CMV exposure. Because counts were too low, roughly 16 rarely observed V segments, including chromosome 9 orphons, were left out of the earlier analysis of approximately 580 of the donors. Because some donors lacked HLA typing at each locus, the association tests relied only on the typed subset. Because the 87-base-pair reads could not distinguish some IMGT-functional V segments, including TRBV6-2 and TRBV6-3, those segments were excluded. The presence/absence analyses assumed that sequencing depth was roughly uniform across donors, and that assumption may not be true. A further reported finding was that TCR beta sequences accurately predicted the HLA-A and HLA-B alleles for most subjects in the first cohort.

Via the germline V gene (reference sequence), CDR1 is MNHEY and CDR2 SMNVEV. The germline V and J ends show losses of 2 bases and 3 bases respectively, and no gene match explains 4 bases of the junction. From cysteine to phenylalanine, the CDR3 is 16 amino acids long. Of the read, only the CDR3 DNA is kept; its 48 bases are in frame from base 1. In total, more than 500 healthy bone marrow donors made up the cohort. At the time of sampling, every cohort member was nominally healthy, though immune exposures that went unrecorded were likely present. The donor tested CMV seropositive, placing the donor among the 290 or so seropositive members of the cohort. Every donor gave a peripheral blood sample, and the peripheral blood mononuclear cells from that sample were used for TCR beta sequencing. Genomic DNA extraction from the blood cell samples was performed with the Qiagen DNeasy Blood Extraction Kit.

The chain employs TRBV27 and TRBJ2-3, and 11 junction bases match TRBD2. The TCR comes from a man in his forties in good health and CMV-seropositive. Sequencing used PBMCs. The CDR3 protein is CASSLTSGGGTDTQYF. At the DNA level, the sequence is TGTGCCAGCAGTTTAACTAGCGGGGGAGGGACAGATACGCAGTATTTT.